The entry below describes one T cell receptor (beta chain). Antigen: not known. TCRdb's table, derived via immunoSEQ multiplex PCR, lists solely in-frame clones and lacks some. The sample shows 430,000 or so clones, roughly 89% of them seen only once. These data are taken from a study of Ad26.COV2.S vaccination and SARS-CoV-2 variants. Study in general: Enrollment placed the donor in the COV1001 Ad26.COV2.S trial arm. Once or twice, 56 days apart, Ad26.COV2.S was delivered intramuscularly.

Study-wide findings and caveats: Higher spike-specific TCR breadth was found in vaccine recipients than in placebo recipients.

Treatment described: over 15 received Ad26.COV2.S at low or high dose, single or two shots; roughly five received placebo; per-sample allocation not given. Sampling occurred on day 63 after the first vaccine or placebo injection. A Boston adult aged 18-55 years was the donor. Trimming pared 5 bases from V and 0 bases from J, leaving 14 bases between. The CDR3 covers 15 residues. CDR1 SGHAT and CDR2 FQNNGV come from the germline V gene. The sequence was collected from a person between 18 and 65 years old who received the Ad26.COV2.S COVID-19 vaccine or a placebo. Source: peripheral blood, taken in a trial of Ad26.COV2.S vaccine versus placebo. V gene TRBV11-2 combines with J gene TRBJ2-7, with D hard to call. CDR3 coding DNA: TGTGCCAGCAGCCCGCTATCCTTGAGCTCCTACGAGCAGTACTTC. Translating it yields CASSPLSLSSYEQYF.